This T cell receptor beta chain comes out of a study of cytomegalovirus exposure and HLA in healthy donors. This clone was detected a few times. This CDR3 is 15 amino acids long. The germline CDR1 and CDR2 sequences are SGHRS and YFSETQ. Trimming cost V 4 bases and J 9 bases, with 20 bases left between them. Vbeta (60) and Jbeta (13) primers were used in the PCR. In the original analysis: It was a later analysis that counted 83 million or so unique TCR beta chains, of which some 9.9 million were shared. Only in-frame clones appear in the TCRdb table, and some are missing; sequencing was by immunoSEQ multiplex PCR. D and trimming were read from the DNA, whereas the V and J calls and clone size are those reported in that table. The sample consists of 95,000 to 150,000 clones, roughly 18% of them appearing once.

The source is a female donor in good health and CMV-seropositive. The chain uses TRBV5-1 and TRBJ2-1, with TRBD2 as a possible D gene (7 bases). The sample comprised PBMCs. CDR3: CASSPRVRGGSEQFF. The DNA for the CDR3 is TGCGCCAGCAGCCCCCGGGTCAGGGGAGGGAGTGAGCAGTTCTTC.